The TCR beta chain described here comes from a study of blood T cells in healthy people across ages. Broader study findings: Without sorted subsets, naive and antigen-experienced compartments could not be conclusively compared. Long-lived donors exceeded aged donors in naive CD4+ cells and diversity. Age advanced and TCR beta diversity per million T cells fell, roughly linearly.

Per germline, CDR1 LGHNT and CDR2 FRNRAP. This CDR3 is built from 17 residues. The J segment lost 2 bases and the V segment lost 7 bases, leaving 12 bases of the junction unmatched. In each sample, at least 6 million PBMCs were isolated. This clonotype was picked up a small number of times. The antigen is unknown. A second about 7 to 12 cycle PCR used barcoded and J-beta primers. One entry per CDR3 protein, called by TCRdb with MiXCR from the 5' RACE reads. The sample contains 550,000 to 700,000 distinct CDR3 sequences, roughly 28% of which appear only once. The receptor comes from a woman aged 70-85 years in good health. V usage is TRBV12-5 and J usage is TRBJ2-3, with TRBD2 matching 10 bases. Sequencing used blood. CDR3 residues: CASAYVKAGGHTDTQYF. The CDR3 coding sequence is TGTGCTAGTGCCTATGTCAAAGCGGGGGGGCACACAGATACGCAGTATTTT. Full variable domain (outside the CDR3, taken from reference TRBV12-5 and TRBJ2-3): DARVTQTPRHKVTEMGQEVTMRCQPILGHNTVFWYRQTMMQGLELLAYFRNRAPLDDSGMPKDRFSAEMPDATLATLKIQPSEPRDSAVYFCASAYVKAGGHTDTQYFGPGTRLTVL.